The entry below describes one T cell receptor (beta chain). These data come from a study of blood T cells in healthy people across ages. The CDR3 runs 14 residues. After removal of 4 bases from V and 5 bases from J, the junction contained 1 base not matched to a gene. CDR1 and CDR2 (germline): ENHRY, SYGVKD. The donors, all healthy, were Caucasians living in Russia, aged roughly 6 to 100. PCR was performed a second time for roughly 7 to 11 cycles using a sample-barcoded 5' primer and a J-beta primer mix. A 12-random-nucleotide template-switch adaptor tagged each cDNA molecule. TCRdb reprocessed the 5' RACE reads via MiXCR and lists one record per CDR3 protein. Here the sample spans 1.6 million or so distinct CDR3 sequences, around 35% being singletons.

The V call is TRBV10-3, the J call TRBJ1-6, with 8 bases that match TRBD1. The sample consisted of blood. This TCR came from a woman aged 25 to 39 in good health. In nucleotides, the CDR3 is TGTGCCATCAGTGTGGACAGGGATAATTCACCCCTCCACTTT. Translated: CAISVDRDNSPLHF.